This T cell receptor (beta chain) originates from a study of response to subunit inactivated influenza vaccine. The study, taken as a whole, reports: Few additional T cells are recruited per seasonal influenza vaccination, authors suggested.

The CDR3 is 13 residues long. The V end lost 7 bases, the J end lost 4 bases, and 13 bases lay between the germline ends. The germline CDR1 and CDR2 sequences are SQVTM and ANQGSEA. TCRdb independently ran MiXCR on the RT-PCR reads; one entry per CDR3 protein. The repertoire has about 530,000 distinct CDR3 sequences, over 9.5% of them found once; the top ten carry about a tenth. Worth noting for this clonotype: Antigen: not known.

Sequenced material: PBMCs from blood, taken on the day of vaccination. This receptor was taken from a man aged 45-65 years who received an inactivated influenza vaccine. The chain carries TRBV29-1 and TRBJ2-2, with D tentatively TRBD2 (5 bases). The CDR3 loop reads CSADGERTGELFF. The DNA for the CDR3 is TGCAGCGCCGATGGGGAGCGCACCGGGGAGCTGTTTTTT.